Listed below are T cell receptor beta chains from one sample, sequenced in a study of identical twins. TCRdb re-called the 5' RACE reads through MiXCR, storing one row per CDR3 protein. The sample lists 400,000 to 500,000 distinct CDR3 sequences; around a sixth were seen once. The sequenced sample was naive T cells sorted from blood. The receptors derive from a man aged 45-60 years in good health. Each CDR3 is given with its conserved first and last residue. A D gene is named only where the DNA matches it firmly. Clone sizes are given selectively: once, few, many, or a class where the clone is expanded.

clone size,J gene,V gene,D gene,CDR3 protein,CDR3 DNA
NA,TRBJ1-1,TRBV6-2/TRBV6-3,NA,CASSYGSHTEAFF,TGTGCCAGCAGTTACGGGAGTCACACTGAAGCTTTCTTT
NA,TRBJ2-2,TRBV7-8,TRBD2,CASSLGGGSNTGELFF,TGTGCCAGCAGCTTAGGGGGGGGGTCGAACACCGGGGAGCTGTTTTTT
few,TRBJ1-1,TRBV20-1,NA,CSARGVQGTEAFF,TGCAGTGCTAGAGGAGTTCAAGGCACTGAAGCTTTCTTT
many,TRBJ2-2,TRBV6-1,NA,CASRIQRTNTGELFF,TGTGCCAGCAGGATCCAGCGGACGAACACCGGGGAGCTGTTTTTT
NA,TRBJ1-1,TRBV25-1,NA,CASSPPGLLNTEAFF,TGTGCCAGCAGTCCCCCGGGACTCCTGAACACTGAAGCTTTCTTT
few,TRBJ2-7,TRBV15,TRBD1,CATSRGYLRVGTDEQYF,TGTGCCACCAGCAGAGGATACCTTCGGGTGGGGACAGACGAGCAGTACTTC
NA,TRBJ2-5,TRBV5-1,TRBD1,CASSRIGTGQETQYF,TGCGCCAGCAGCAGAATCGGGACAGGCCAAGAGACCCAGTACTTC
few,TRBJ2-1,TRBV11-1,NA,CASSFALANEQFF,TGTGCCAGCAGCTTTGCCCTAGCAAATGAGCAGTTCTTC
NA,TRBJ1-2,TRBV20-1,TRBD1,CSASTGHGYTF,TGCAGTGCTTCGACAGGGCATGGCTACACCTTC
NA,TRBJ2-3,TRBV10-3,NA,CAATPAGTDTQYF,TGTGCCGCTACCCCGGCGGGCACAGATACGCAGTATTTT
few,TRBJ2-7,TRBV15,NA,CATRDGGNYEQYF,TGTGCCACCAGAGACGGCGGGAACTACGAGCAGTACTTC
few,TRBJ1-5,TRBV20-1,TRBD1,CSARPAGTGNVYSNQPQHF,TGCAGTGCTAGACCGGCCGGGACAGGGAATGTATATAGCAATCAGCCCCAGCATTTT
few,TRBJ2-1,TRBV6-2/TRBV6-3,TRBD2,CASSWDGTSGKIWITDEQFF,TGTGCCAGCAGCTGGGACGGGACTAGCGGGAAGATTTGGATTACCGATGAGCAGTTCTTC
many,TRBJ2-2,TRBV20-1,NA,CSAPQLAGAGELFF,TGCAGTGCCCCCCAACTAGCCGGGGCCGGGGAGCTGTTTTTT
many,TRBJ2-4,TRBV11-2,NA,CASSNRLLGRGAKNIQYF,TGTGCCAGCAGCAACCGGCTCCTAGGACGGGGGGCCAAAAACATTCAGTACTTC
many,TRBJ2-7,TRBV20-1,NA,CSARDDPYEQYF,TGCAGTGCTAGAGACGACCCCTACGAGCAGTACTTC
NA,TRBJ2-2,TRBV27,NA,CASSPTSTANTGELFF,TGTGCCAGCAGTCCAACTTCTACAGCGAACACCGGGGAGCTGTTTTTT
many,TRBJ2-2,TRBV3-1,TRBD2,CASSPRGGTGELFF,TGTGCCAGCAGCCCTCGCGGGGGCACCGGGGAGCTGTTTTTT
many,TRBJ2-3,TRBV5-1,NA,CASSSERSTDTQYF,TGCGCCAGCAGCTCCGAAAGGAGCACAGATACGCAGTATTTT
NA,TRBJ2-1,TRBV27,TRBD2,CASTQLGLAAGGHNEQFF,TGTGCCAGCACCCAACTCGGGCTAGCGGCGGGGGGGCACAATGAGCAGTTCTTC
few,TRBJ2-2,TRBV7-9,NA,CASSFPGRERTGELFF,TGTGCCAGCAGCTTCCCTGGACGGGAGCGTACCGGGGAGCTGTTTTTT
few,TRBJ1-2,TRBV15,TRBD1,CATSRGWTNRGDYGYTF,TGTGCCACCAGCAGAGGCTGGACCAACAGGGGGGACTATGGCTACACCTTC
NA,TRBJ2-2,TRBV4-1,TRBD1,CASSHITGGVITGELFF,TGCGCCAGCAGCCACATAACAGGGGGCGTAATCACCGGGGAGCTGTTTTTT
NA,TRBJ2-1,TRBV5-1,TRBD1,CASSLEWTGYNEQFF,TGCGCCAGCAGCTTGGAGTGGACAGGGTACAATGAGCAGTTCTTC
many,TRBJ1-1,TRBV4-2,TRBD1,CASSQGGQGSGFGEAFF,TGTGCCAGCAGCCAAGGAGGACAGGGGTCTGGTTTTGGTGAAGCTTTCTTT
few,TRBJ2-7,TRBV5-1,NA,CASRVGDTYEQYF,TGCGCCAGCCGTGTCGGGGACACCTACGAGCAGTACTTC
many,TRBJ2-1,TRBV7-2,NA,CASSFLGEQFF,TGTGCCAGCAGCTTCCTGGGTGAGCAGTTCTTC
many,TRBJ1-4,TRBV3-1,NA,CASSQDRVFGDPPEPEEKLFF,TGTGCCAGCAGCCAAGACCGGGTTTTTGGGGACCCCCCGGAACCGGAGGAAAAACTGTTTTTT
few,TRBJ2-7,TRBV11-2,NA,CASRVGLEQYF,TGTGCCAGCAGGGTGGGGCTCGAGCAGTACTTC
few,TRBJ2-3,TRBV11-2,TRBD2,CASSFPGLAGDRGDTQYF,TGTGCCAGCAGCTTTCCGGGACTAGCGGGAGACAGGGGTGATACGCAGTATTTT
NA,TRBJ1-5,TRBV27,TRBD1,CASSTQGIRNQPQHF,TGTGCCAGCAGTACACAGGGGATTCGCAATCAGCCCCAGCATTTT
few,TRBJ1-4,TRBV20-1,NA,CSAPWTEKLFF,TGCAGTGCTCCCTGGACTGAAAAACTGTTTTTT
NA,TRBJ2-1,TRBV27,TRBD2,CASSFLGLAGPNEQFF,TGTGCCAGCAGTTTCCTGGGACTAGCGGGTCCCAATGAGCAGTTCTTC
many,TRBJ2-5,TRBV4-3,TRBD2,CASSPGATSGRALETQYF,TGCGCCAGCAGCCCCGGGGCAACTAGCGGGAGGGCCTTAGAGACCCAGTACTTC
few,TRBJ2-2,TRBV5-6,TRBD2,CASSWEGSLGTGELFF,TGTGCCAGCAGCTGGGAGGGTAGCCTCGGGACCGGGGAGCTGTTTTTT
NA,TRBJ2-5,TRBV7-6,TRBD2,CASSRTREEETQYF,TGTGCCAGCAGCCGGACTAGGGAGGAAGAGACCCAGTACTTC
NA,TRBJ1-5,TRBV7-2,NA,CASSFTGGGGNQPQHF,TGTGCCAGCAGCTTTACTGGGGGAGGGGGCAATCAGCCCCAGCATTTT
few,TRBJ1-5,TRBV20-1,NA,CSALGGNGNQPQHF,TGCAGTGCCTTGGGGGGCAACGGCAATCAGCCCCAGCATTTT
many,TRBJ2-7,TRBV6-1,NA,CASTNLGGRAYEQYF,TGTGCCAGCACTAATCTTGGGGGGCGAGCCTACGAGCAGTACTTC
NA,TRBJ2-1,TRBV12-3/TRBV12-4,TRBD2,CASTQTTSGGYNEQFF,TGTGCCAGCACCCAAACCACTAGCGGGGGCTACAATGAGCAGTTCTTC
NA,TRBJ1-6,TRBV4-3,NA,CASSQNSQGRSPLHF,TGCGCCAGCAGCCAAAATTCGCAGGGACGTTCACCCCTCCACTTT
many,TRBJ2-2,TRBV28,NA,CASSITTGTATGELFF,TGTGCCAGCAGCATAACCACCGGGACCGCCACCGGGGAGCTGTTTTTT
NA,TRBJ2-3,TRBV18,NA,CASSPQAGRDTQYF,TGTGCCAGCTCACCACAGGCGGGACGGGATACGCAGTATTTT
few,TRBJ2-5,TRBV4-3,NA,CASSQEGPGRAQYF,TGCGCCAGCAGCCAAGAAGGTCCAGGCAGGGCCCAGTACTTC
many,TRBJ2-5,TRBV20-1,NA,CSATDSQETQYF,TGCAGTGCTACCGACAGCCAAGAGACCCAGTACTTC
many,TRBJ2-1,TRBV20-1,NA,CSALEPYFGYEQFF,TGCAGTGCTCTGGAGCCGTACTTCGGTTATGAGCAGTTCTTC
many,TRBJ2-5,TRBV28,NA,CASRETQYF,TGTGCCAGCAGAGAGACCCAGTACTTC
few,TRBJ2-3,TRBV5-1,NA,CASSTGRGVSTDTQYF,TGCGCCAGCAGCACAGGACGAGGAGTTAGCACAGATACGCAGTATTTT
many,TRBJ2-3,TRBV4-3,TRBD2,CASSPGTSGPDTQYF,TGCGCCAGCAGTCCGGGGACTAGCGGCCCAGATACGCAGTATTTT